The next 26 T cell receptor beta chains were all read from a single sample in a study of persistence of HIV-infected CD4 T cells. Sequencing used immunoSEQ version 4 in survey mode. Clones were read by immunoSEQ multiplex PCR, and TCRdb kept only the in-frame ones, dropping some. This table holds 50,000 or so clones, more than 70% found once. No antigen has been assigned to these receptors. Stimulation used about 9.5 ug/mL lysate from CMV-infected fibroblasts. Memory cells lacking CD40L and CD69 with high CD45RO were sorted. The material was CD4+ T cells sorted from PBMCs after approximately 19-hour stimulation, obtained from a patient who received antiretroviral therapy. Every receptor here comes from an adult man with HIV who was CMV-seropositive.

The chain recombines TRBV5-4 with TRBJ1-2, with 8 bases aligning to TRBD1. From germline, CDR1 is SGHNT and CDR2 YYREEE (reference sequence). The CDR3 is 15 amino acids. Trimming removed 0 bases from V and 7 bases from J; junction bases left unmatched: 8. DNA for the CDR3: TGTGCCAGCAGCTTGGCCGGGCAGGGGGCAGGTGGCTACACCTTC. Protein product: CASSLAGQGAGGYTF.

The rearrangement links TRBV12-2 to TRBJ1-1; the table's D gene call, TRBD1, was not cross checked with the DNA. TRBV12-2 is designated a pseudogene. The CDR3 runs 15 residues. The CDR3 DNA follows: TGTGCAAGTCGCTTAGCGGGGCGCCCGAACACTGAAGCTTTCTTT. This gives the protein CASRLAGRPNTEAFF.

The J gene is TRBJ1-6, the V gene TRBV7-6; D is unresolved. The germline CDR1 and CDR2 sequences are SGHVS and FNYEAQ. V lost 6 bases and J 0 bases, leaving 18 bases between the germline ends. There are 18 residues in the CDR3. The CDR3 DNA sequence: TGTGCCAGCAGAAGTGGCGACGGGAGGAGCTCCTATAATTCACCCCTCCACTTT. Residues: CASRSGDGRSSYNSPLHF.

This clone came up once. The chain joins TRBV15 to TRBJ2-1; possibly TRBD1 for D (7 bases). The germline V gene has CDR1 LNHNV and CDR2 YYDKDF (reference sequence). Trimming removed 4 bases at V and 10 bases at J, with 17 bases between. This CDR3 has 14 residues. The CDR3 protein is CATSTPTGRKEQFF. The CDR3 nucleotides read TGTGCCACCAGCACCCCGACAGGGAGGAAGGAGCAGTTCTTC.

J is TRBJ2-1 and V is TRBV24-1, with D uncertain. V was cut by 4 bases and J by 5 bases, with 2 bases left in between. Germline CDR1 is KGHDR and CDR2 is SFDVKD. The CDR3 contains 11 residues. The CDR3 reads CATSENNEQFF. The CDR3 DNA follows: TGTGCCACCAGTGAGAACAATGAGCAGTTCTTC.

The chain recombines TRBV7-9 with TRBJ1-2; unclear D gene. Germline CDR1 reads SEHNR; CDR2 reads FQNEAQ (reference sequence). V was clipped by 2 bases and J by 0 bases, with 13 bases between them. This CDR3 contains 16 residues. CDR3 sequence: CASSLLSTETNYGYTF. Here the CDR3 DNA reads TGTGCCAGCAGCTTACTTTCTACGGAAACTAACTATGGCTACACCTTC. The full variable domain, rest sourced from reference TRBV7-9 and TRBJ1-2, is DTGVSQNPRHKITKRGQNVTFRCDPISEHNRLYWYRQTLGQGPEFLTYFQNEAQLEKSRLLSDRFSAERPKGSFSTLEIQRTEQGDSAMYLCASSLLSTETNYGYTFGSGTRLTVV.

The chain has TRBV4-3 and TRBJ2-3; maybe TRBD2 (5 bases). Trimming stripped 5 bases from V and 0 bases from J, with 12 bases between. CDR3 size: 15 residues. Germline V gene lookup returns CDR1 LGHNA and CDR2 YSLEER. CDR3 region: CASSFSGSSTDTQYF. DNA of the CDR3: TGCGCCAGCAGCTTCAGCGGTTCTAGCACAGATACGCAGTATTTT.

This rearrangement joins TRBV2 to TRBJ1-2; 12 bases are shared with TRBD1. Trimming took 6 bases from V and 0 from J; bases not matched to a gene: 8. Per the germline V gene, CDR1 is SNHLY and CDR2 is FYNNEI. The CDR3 loop spans 17 amino acids. The CDR3 DNA reads TGTGCCAGCAGGTGGGGACAGGGGGCTGGAGCTAACTATGGCTACACCTTC. Translating it yields CASRWGQGAGANYGYTF.

This clone was recorded only once. V and J are TRBV7-8 and TRBJ1-1; 10 bases are a match to TRBD1. V was pared by 0 bases and J by 11 bases, with 12 bases of the junction left unmatched. Germline assignment: CDR1 SGHVS and CDR2 FQNEAQ. The CDR3 runs 16 residues. The CDR3 DNA sequence: TGTGCCAGCAGCTTAGCAGGGACAGGGGTGTTTATAGACGCTTTCTTT. Protein product: CASSLAGTGVFIDAFF.

DNA for the CDR3: TGTGCCAGCAGTTACATGGCCGGGTTTCGTGACTATGGCTACACCTTC. Protein sequence: CASSYMAGFRDYGYTF. This chain links TRBV6-5 with TRBJ1-2; D is uncertain. CDR3 length: 16 residues. Germline V gene data show CDR1 as MNHEY and CDR2 as SVGAGI. The V end was cut by 2 bases, the J end by 3 bases, with 16 bases between.

V is TRBV5-1 and J is TRBJ2-1; D may be TRBD1 (6 bases). Between the trimmed V and J ends, which lost 5 bases and 5 bases, there was a span of 17 bases. This CDR3 contains 15 residues. Per the germline V gene, CDR1 is SGHRS and CDR2 is YFSETQ. CDR3 bases: TGCGCCAGCAGAGCAACCGGGACACAAAACAATGAGCAGTTCTTC. Protein: CASRATGTQNNEQFF.

J is TRBJ1-1 and V is TRBV5-1; 8 bases line up with TRBD1. In germline, CDR1 is SGHRS, CDR2 YFSETQ. The CDR3 contains 12 residues. V lost 4 bases and J lost 8; bases outside the gene matches: 4. The chain's CDR3 is CASSATGGEAFF. The CDR3, as DNA: TGCGCCAGCAGCGCCACAGGGGGGGAAGCTTTCTTT.

V is TRBV29-1 and J is TRBJ2-7; no definite D call. This CDR3 is 14 amino acids long. Germline lookup yields CDR1 SQVTM and CDR2 ANQGSEA. The germline V and J ends were trimmed by 2 bases and 3 bases, with 14 bases remaining between them. CDR3 coding DNA: TGCAGCGTTGAATCCCGAGACTCTTACTACGAGCAGTACTTC. It codes for CSVESRDSYYEQYF.

The chain employs TRBV29-1 and TRBJ1-2, with a possible D match to TRBD1 (6 bases). Germline values: CDR1 SQVTM, CDR2 ANQGSEA. This CDR3 comprises 13 residues. V was shortened by 8 bases and J by 2 bases, with 15 bases between the two germline ends. The CDR3 bases are TGCAGCTCCCGACAGGATGAGAACTATGGCTACACCTTC. It yields the protein CSSRQDENYGYTF. Full variable domain (missing parts from reference TRBV29-1 and TRBJ1-2): SAVISQKPSRDICQRGTSLTIQCQVDSQVTMMFWYRQQPGQSLTLIATANQGSEATYESGFVIDKFPISRPNLTFSTLTVSNMSPEDSSIYLCSSRQDENYGYTFGSGTRLTVV.

The genes are TRBV10-3 and TRBJ1-4; unclear D gene. Germline CDR1 reads ENHRY; CDR2 reads SYGVKD. V was pared by 8 bases and J by 2 bases, with 12 bases between. This CDR3 has 14 residues. CDR3 nucleotide sequence: TGTGCCATCGGGATGGAGGCGACTAATGAAAAACTGTTTTTT. This sequence encodes CAIGMEATNEKLFF.

This chain joins TRBV3-1 (or the pseudogene TRBV3-2) and TRBJ2-7; unclear D gene. V was pared by 4 bases and J by 0 bases, with 13 bases between. Germline CDR1 LGHDT, CDR2 YNNKEL (reference sequence). The CDR3 runs to 15 residues. The DNA for the CDR3 is TGTGCCAGCAGCCTCCCGGGCCAGAGCTCCTACGAGCAGTACTTC. Protein product: CASSLPGQSSYEQYF.

This rearrangement joins TRBV5-1 to TRBJ1-1, with 10 positions matching TRBD1. This CDR3 comprises 14 residues. V trimming: 2 bases; J trimming: 7 bases; junction bases outside the gene matches: 5. Germline V CDR1 and CDR2: SGHRS, YFSETQ. CDR3 loop: CASSFQDRGDEAFF. The CDR3 DNA reads TGCGCCAGCAGCTTCCAGGACAGGGGGGATGAAGCTTTCTTT.

The chain couples TRBV30 to TRBJ2-7; weak D call: TRBD2 (5 bases). Trimming cost V 1 base and J 0 bases, with 16 bases left between them. Looked up from germline, CDR1 is GTSNPN and CDR2 is SVGIG (reference sequence). This CDR3 has 16 amino acids. As DNA, the CDR3 is TGTGCCTGGAGTGCGACTTATGGACTTCTCTCCTACGAGCAGTACTTC. Amino acids: CAWSATYGLLSYEQYF.

The chain couples TRBV10-3 to TRBJ2-3; 8 bases line up with TRBD1. CDR3 length: 18 amino acids. V trimming: 2 bases; J trimming: 3 bases; junction bases outside the gene matches: 13. Germline V gene sequence: CDR1 ENHRY, CDR2 SYGVKD. CDR3 nucleotides: TGTGCCATCAGTGAGGGAGGGGGGACAGGCAGGCGGACAGATACGCAGTATTTT. This encodes CAISEGGGTGRRTDTQYF.

This clone has only a few counts. This chain connects TRBV11-3 to TRBJ2-1; TRBD2 agrees at 14 bases. CDR1 is SGHNT and CDR2 is YENEEA in the germline V gene. With V trimmed by 5 bases and J by 6 bases, 3 bases remained unmatched. This CDR3 has 15 residues. The CDR3 region has the DNA TGTGCCAGCAGCCCCGGGACTAGCGGGAGCAATGAGCAGTTCTTC. Protein product: CASSPGTSGSNEQFF.

This chain joins TRBV7-3 and TRBJ2-1; 7 positions agree with TRBD2. V shed 5 bases, J shed 7 bases, and the junction held 5 bases outside the gene matches. CDR1 SGHTA and CDR2 FQGTGA come from the germline V gene. The CDR3 has 13 amino acids. CDR3 sequence (DNA): TGTGCCAGCAGCCGCTCGCGGGGGAATGAGCAGTTCTTC. Amino acids: CASSRSRGNEQFF.

The chain couples TRBV6-1 to TRBJ2-5; D not resolved. Per germline, CDR1 MNHNS and CDR2 SASEGT. This CDR3 has 13 residues. Trimming took off 2 bases at V and 5 bases at J, with 9 bases between the two ends. CDR3: CASSENVRETQYF. CDR3 bases: TGTGCCAGCAGTGAAAACGTGCGGGAGACCCAGTACTTC.

This clone occurred a few times. J is TRBJ2-1 and V is TRBV2; D not resolved. The CDR3 contains 14 residues. CDR1 SNHLY and CDR2 FYNNEI come from the germline V gene. V lost 5 bases, J lost 3 bases, and 11 bases lay in between. CDR3 residues: CASSLQTYYNEQFF. The CDR3, as DNA: TGTGCCAGCAGTCTACAAACATACTACAATGAGCAGTTCTTC.

This chain connects TRBV20-1 to TRBJ1-1; the D is unclear. Germline V gene data show CDR1 as DFQATT and CDR2 as SNEGSKA (reference sequence). The V and J ends lost 7 bases and 1 base respectively, with 7 bases between them. The CDR3 loop spans 11 amino acids. CDR3 coding DNA: TGCAGTGGACGGTCGAACACTGAAGCTTTCTTT. This sequence encodes CSGRSNTEAFF.

The rearrangement uses TRBV7-2 and TRBJ1-5, with D possibly TRBD1 on 5 matching bases. The CDR3 runs to 16 residues. V was trimmed by 5 bases and J by 1 base, leaving 15 bases between them. The germline CDR1 and CDR2 sequences are SGHTA and FQGNSA. This chain's CDR3 is CASSGGSQTSNQPQHF. CDR3 coding DNA: TGTGCCAGCAGCGGGGGGAGCCAGACCAGCAATCAGCCCCAGCATTTT. The variable domain in full, completed from reference TRBV7-2 and TRBJ1-5, reads GAGVSQSPSNKVTEKGKDVELRCDPISGHTALYWYRQSLGQGLEFLIYFQGNSAPDKSGLPSDRFSAERTGGSVSTLTIQRTQQEDSAVYLCASSGGSQTSNQPQHFGDGTRLSIL.

The genes are TRBV12-3 or TRBV12-4 and TRBJ2-3; D is ambiguous. The V end was cut by 2 bases, the J end by 6 bases, with 3 bases between. This CDR3 has 11 residues. The CDR3 DNA follows: TGTGCCAGCAGTTTAATGGATACGCAGTATTTT. Translated: CASSLMDTQYF.